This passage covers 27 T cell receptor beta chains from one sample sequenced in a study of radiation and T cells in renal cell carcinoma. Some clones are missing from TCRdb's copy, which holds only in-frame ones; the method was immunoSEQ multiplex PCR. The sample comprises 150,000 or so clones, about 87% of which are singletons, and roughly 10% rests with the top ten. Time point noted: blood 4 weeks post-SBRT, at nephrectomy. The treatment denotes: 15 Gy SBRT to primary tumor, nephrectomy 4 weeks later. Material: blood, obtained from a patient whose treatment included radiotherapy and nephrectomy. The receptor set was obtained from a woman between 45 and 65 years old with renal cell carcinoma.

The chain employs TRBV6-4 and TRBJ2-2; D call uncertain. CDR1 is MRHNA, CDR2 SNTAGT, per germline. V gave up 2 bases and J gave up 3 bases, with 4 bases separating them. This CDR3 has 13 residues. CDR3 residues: CASSDRDTGELFF. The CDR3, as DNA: TGTGCCAGCAGTGACAGGGACACCGGGGAGCTGTTTTTT.

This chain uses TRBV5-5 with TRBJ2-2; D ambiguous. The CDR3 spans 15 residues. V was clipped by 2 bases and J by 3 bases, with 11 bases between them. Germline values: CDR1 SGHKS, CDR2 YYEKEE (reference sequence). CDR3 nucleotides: TGTGCCAGCAGCTTTCGAGGTGGGGACACCGGGGAGCTGTTTTTT. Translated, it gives CASSFRGGDTGELFF.

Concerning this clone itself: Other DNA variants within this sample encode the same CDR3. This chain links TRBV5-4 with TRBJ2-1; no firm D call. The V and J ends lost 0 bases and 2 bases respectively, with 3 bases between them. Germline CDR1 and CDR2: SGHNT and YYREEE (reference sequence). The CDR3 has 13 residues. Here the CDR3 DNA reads TGTGCCAGCAGCTTGGGCACCTACAATGAGCAGTTCTTC. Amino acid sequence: CASSLGTYNEQFF.

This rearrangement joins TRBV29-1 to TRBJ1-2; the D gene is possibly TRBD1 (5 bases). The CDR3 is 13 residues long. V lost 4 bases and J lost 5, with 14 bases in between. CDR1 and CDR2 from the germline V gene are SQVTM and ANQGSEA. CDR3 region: CSVAGADGYGYTF. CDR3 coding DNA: TGCAGCGTTGCTGGGGCGGACGGATATGGCTACACCTTC. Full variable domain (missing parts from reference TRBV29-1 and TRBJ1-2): SAVISQKPSRDICQRGTSLTIQCQVDSQVTMMFWYRQQPGQSLTLIATANQGSEATYESGFVIDKFPISRPNLTFSTLTVSNMSPEDSSIYLCSVAGADGYGYTFGSGTRLTVV.

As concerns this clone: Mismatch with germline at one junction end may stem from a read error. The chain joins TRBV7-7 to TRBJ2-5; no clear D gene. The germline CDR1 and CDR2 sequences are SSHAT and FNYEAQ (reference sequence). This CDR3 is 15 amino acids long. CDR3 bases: TGTGCTAGCAGCACTTATATGATGAGTAAAGAGACCCAGTACTTC. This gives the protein CASSTYMMSKETQYF.

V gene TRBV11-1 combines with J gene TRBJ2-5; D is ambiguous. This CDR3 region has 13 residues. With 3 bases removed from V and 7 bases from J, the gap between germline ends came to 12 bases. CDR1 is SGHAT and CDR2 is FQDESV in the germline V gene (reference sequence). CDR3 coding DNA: TGTGCCAGCAGCTTGGTCCTCACGGGGACCCAGTACTTC. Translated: CASSLVLTGTQYF.

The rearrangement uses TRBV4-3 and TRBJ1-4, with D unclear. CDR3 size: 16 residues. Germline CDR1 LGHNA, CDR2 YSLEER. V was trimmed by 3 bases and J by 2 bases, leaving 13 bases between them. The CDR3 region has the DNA TGCGCCAGCAGCCACAGCTCAGGCTCGACTAATGAAAAACTGTTTTTT. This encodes CASSHSSGSTNEKLFF.

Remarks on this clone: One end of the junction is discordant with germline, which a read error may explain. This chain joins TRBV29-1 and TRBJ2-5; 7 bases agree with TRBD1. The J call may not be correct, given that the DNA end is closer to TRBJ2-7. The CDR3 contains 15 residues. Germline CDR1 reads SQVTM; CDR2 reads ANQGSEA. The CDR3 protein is CSVLTGTAGSNEQYF. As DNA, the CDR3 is TGCAGCGTCCTAACCGGGACAGCCGGCTCCAACGAGCAGTACTTC.

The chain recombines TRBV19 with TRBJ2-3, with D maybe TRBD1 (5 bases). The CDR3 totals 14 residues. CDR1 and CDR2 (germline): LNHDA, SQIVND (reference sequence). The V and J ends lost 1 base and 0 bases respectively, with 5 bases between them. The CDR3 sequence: CASSIAGSTDTQYF. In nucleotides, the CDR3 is TGTGCCAGTAGTATAGCAGGGAGCACAGATACGCAGTATTTT.

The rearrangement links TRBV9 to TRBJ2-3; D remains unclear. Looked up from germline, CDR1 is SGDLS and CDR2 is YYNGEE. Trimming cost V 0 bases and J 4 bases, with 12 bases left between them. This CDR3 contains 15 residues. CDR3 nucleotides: TGTGCCAGCAGCGTAGGGGTCCAGGCCCCAGATACGCAGTATTTT. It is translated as CASSVGVQAPDTQYF.

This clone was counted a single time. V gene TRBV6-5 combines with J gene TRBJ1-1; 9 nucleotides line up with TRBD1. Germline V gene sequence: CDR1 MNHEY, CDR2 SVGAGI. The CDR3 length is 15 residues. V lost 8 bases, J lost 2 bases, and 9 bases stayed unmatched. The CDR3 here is CASEKTGGRNTEAFF. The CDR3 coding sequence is TGTGCCAGCGAAAAGACAGGGGGGCGCAACACTGAAGCTTTCTTT.

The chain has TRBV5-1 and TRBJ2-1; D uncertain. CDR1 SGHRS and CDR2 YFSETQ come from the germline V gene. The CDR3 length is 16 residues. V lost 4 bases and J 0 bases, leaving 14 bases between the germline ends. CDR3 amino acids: CASSALVRSSYNEQFF. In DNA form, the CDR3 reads TGCGCCAGCAGCGCCCTTGTAAGAAGCTCCTACAATGAGCAGTTCTTC.

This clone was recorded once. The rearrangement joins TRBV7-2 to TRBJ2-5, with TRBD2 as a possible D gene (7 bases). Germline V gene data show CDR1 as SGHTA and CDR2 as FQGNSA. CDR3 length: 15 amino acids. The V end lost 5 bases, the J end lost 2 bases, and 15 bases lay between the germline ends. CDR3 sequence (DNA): TGTGCCAGCAGCCCACAGGGAGGGGGGCAAGAGACCCAGTACTTC. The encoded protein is CASSPQGGGQETQYF.

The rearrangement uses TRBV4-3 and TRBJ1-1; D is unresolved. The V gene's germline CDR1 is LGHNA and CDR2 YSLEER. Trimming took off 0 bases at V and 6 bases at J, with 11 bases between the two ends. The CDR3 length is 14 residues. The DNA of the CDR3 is TGCGCCAGCAGCCAAGATTTGTTGACGGCTGAAGCTTTCTTT. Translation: CASSQDLLTAEAFF.

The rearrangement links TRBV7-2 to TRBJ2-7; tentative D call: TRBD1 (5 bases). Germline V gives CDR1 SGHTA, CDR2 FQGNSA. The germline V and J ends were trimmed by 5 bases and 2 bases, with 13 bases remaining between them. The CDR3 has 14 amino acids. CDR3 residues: CASSPRTGTYEQYF. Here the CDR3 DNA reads TGTGCCAGCAGCCCTCGTACAGGCACCTACGAGCAGTACTTC.

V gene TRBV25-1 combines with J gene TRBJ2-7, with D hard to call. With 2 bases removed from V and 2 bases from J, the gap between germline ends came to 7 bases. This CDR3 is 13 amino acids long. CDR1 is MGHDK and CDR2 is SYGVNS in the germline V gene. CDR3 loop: CASSEGIPYEQYF. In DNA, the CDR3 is TGTGCCAGCAGTGAAGGCATACCCTACGAGCAGTACTTC.

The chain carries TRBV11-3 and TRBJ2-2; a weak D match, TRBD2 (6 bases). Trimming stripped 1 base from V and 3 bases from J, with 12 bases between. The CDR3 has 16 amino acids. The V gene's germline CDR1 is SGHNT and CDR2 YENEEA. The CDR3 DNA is TGTGCCAGCAGCTTAGGGAGTTTAGCGGACACCGGGGAGCTGTTTTTT. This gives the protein CASSLGSLADTGELFF. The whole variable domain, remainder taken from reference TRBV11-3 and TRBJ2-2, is EAGVVQSPRYKIIEKKQPVAFWCNPISGHNTLYWYLQNLGQGPELLIRYENEEAVDDSQLPKDRFSAERLKGVDSTLKIQPAELGDSAVYLCASSLGSLADTGELFFGEGSRLTVL.

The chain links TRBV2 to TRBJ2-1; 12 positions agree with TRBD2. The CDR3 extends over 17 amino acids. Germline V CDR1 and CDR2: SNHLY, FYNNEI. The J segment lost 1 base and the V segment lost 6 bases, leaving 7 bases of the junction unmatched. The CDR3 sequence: CASRLAGGPGSYNEQFF. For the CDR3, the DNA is TGTGCCAGCAGGCTAGCGGGGGGGCCAGGGTCCTACAATGAGCAGTTCTTC.

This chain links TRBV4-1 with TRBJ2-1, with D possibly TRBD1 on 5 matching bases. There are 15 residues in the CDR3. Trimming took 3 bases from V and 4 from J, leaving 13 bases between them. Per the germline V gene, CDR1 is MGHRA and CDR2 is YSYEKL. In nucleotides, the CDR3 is TGCGCCAGCAGCCAGACCGTGACAGCGTACAATGAGCAGTTCTTC. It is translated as CASSQTVTAYNEQFF.

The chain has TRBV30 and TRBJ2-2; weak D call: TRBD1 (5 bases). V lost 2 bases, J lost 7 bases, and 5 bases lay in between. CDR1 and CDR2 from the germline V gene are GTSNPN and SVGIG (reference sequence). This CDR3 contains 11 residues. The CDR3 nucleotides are TGTGCCTGGAGTCAGGGCGGGGAGCTGTTTTTT. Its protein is CAWSQGGELFF. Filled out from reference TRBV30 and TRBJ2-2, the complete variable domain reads SQTIHQWPATLVQPVGSPLSLECTVEGTSNPNLYWYRQAAGRGLQLLFYSVGIGQISSEVPQNLSASRPQDRQFILSSKKLLLSDSGFYLCAWSQGGELFFGEGSRLTVL.

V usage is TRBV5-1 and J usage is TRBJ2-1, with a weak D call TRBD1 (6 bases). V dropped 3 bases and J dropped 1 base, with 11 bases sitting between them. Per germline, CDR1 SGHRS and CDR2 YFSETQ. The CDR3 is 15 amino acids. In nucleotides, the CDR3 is TGCGCCAGCAGCTCACAGGGCGCGTCCTACAATGAGCAGTTCTTC. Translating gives CASSSQGASYNEQFF.

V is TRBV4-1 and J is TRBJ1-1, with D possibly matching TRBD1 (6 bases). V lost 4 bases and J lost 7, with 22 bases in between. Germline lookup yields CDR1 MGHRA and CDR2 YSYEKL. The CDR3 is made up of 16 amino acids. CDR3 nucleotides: TGCGCCAGCAGCCGAACCATCGATCAGGGGCTAGGTGAAGCTTTCTTT. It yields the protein CASSRTIDQGLGEAFF.

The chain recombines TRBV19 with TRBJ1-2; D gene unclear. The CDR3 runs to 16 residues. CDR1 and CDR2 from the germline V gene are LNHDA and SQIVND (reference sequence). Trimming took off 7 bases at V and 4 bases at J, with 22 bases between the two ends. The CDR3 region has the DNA TGTGCCAGTACGTCCACAGTGCCATCCTTAGGCTATGGCTACACCTTC. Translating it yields CASTSTVPSLGYGYTF. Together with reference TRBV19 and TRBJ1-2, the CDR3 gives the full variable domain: DGGITQSPKYLFRKEGQNVTLSCEQNLNHDAMYWYRQDPGQGLRLIYYSQIVNDFQKGDIAEGYSVSREKKESFPLTVTSAQKNPTAFYLCASTSTVPSLGYGYTFGSGTRLTVV.

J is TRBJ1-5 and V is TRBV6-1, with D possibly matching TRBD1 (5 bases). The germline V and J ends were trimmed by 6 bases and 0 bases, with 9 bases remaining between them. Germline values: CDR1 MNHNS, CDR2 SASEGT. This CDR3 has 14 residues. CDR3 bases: TGTGCCAGCAGAGAGGACACTAGCAATCAGCCCCAGCATTTT. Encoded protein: CASREDTSNQPQHF.

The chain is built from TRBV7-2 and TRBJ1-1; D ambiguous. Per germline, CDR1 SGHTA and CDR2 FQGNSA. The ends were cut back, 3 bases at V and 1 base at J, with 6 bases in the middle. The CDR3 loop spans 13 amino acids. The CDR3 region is CASSFVRNTEAFF. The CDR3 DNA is TGTGCCAGCAGCTTCGTCAGGAACACTGAAGCTTTCTTT.

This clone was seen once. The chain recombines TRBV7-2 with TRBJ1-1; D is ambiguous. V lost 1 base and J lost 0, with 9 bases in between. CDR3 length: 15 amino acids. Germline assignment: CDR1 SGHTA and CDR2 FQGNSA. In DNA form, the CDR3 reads TGTGCCAGCAGCTTAGTCGGCCAGATGAACACTGAAGCTTTCTTT. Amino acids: CASSLVGQMNTEAFF.

CDR3 bases: TGTGCCAGCAGCCTGCGACAAGGGTACGAGCAGTACTTC. It is translated as CASSLRQGYEQYF. This chain links TRBV11-3 with TRBJ2-7; D gene ambiguous. V dropped 5 bases and J dropped 4 bases, with 12 bases sitting between them. This CDR3 is 13 amino acids long. Per germline, CDR1 SGHNT and CDR2 YENEEA. The variable domain in full, with the rest retrieved from reference TRBV11-3 and TRBJ2-7, is EAGVVQSPRYKIIEKKQPVAFWCNPISGHNTLYWYLQNLGQGPELLIRYENEEAVDDSQLPKDRFSAERLKGVDSTLKIQPAELGDSAVYLCASSLRQGYEQYFGPGTRLTVT.